The present TCR beta chain was sequenced within a study of T cell responses to AZD1222 COVID-19 vaccine. Study-wide findings and caveats: Donors were mostly white British, more females; clonal diversity possibly underestimated. Unmutated variant regions are reportedly targeted by nearly half of spike-specific TCRs. Baseline seropositives among AZD1222 recipients totaled only 5 or 6.

CDR1 is LGHNT and CDR2 is FRNRAP in the germline V gene. The CDR3 is made up of 15 amino acids. V shed 2 bases and J shed 5 bases, with 15 bases lying between them. The assay was immunoSEQ multiplex PCR, and TCRdb's table has in-frame clones only and misses some. The table records about 88,000 clones, roughly nine tenths of them present only once. Second doses that came at about 4 or about 12 weeks were put together. In the case of this clone: The target antigen is unknown.

The chain has TRBV12-5 and TRBJ1-1, with D tentatively TRBD1 (5 bases). The starting material was peripheral blood, obtained 28 days after the second AZD1222 dose. This clonotype was obtained from an adult who received the AZD1222 COVID-19 vaccine. CDR3 coding DNA: TGTGCTAGTGGTTTGAGCCACAGTGGGGGGACTGAAGCTTTCTTT. Translation gives CASGLSHSGGTEAFF. The whole variable domain, remainder taken from reference TRBV12-5 and TRBJ1-1, is DARVTQTPRHKVTEMGQEVTMRCQPILGHNTVFWYRQTMMQGLELLAYFRNRAPLDDSGMPKDRFSAEMPDATLATLKIQPSEPRDSAVYFCASGLSHSGGTEAFFGQGTRLTVV.